This TCR beta chain was obtained from a study of cytomegalovirus exposure and HLA in healthy donors. Germline CDR1 GTSNPN, CDR2 SVGIG (reference sequence). Deletions cut 7 bases from V and 3 bases from J, with 18 bases between. The CDR3 covers 14 residues. The PCR contained 60 Vbeta and 13 Jbeta primers. The repertoire was sequenced with immunoSEQ multiplex PCR; TCRdb's copy has only in-frame clones and lacks some. The repertoire includes over 75,000 clones, around four fifths of them detected once, and about 0.79% sits in the top ten. The receptor was isolated from a woman between 55 and 75 years old in good health and CMV-seronegative. The specimen was PBMCs. The chain uses TRBV30 and TRBJ1-2, with D unclear. This chain's CDR3 is CASHSGVGDYGYTF. CDR3 nucleotide sequence: TGTGCCTCCCATTCCGGGGTAGGAGACTATGGCTACACCTTC.